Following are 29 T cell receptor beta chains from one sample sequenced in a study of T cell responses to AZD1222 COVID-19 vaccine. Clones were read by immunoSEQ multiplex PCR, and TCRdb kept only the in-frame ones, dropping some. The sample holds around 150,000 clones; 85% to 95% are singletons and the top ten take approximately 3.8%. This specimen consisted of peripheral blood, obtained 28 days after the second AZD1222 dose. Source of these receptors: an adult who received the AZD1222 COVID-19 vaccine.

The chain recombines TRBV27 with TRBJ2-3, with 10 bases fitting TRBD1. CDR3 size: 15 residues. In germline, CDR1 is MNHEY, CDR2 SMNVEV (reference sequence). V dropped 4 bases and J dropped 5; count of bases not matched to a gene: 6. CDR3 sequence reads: CASSSHGQGVDTQYF. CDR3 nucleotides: TGTGCCAGCAGTTCCCACGGACAGGGGGTAGATACGCAGTATTTT.

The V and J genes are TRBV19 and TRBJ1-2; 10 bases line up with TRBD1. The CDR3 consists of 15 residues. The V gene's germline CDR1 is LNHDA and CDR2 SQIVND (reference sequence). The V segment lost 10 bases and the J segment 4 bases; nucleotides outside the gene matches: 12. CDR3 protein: CAIRGPGQGSYGYTF. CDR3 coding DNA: TGTGCCATTAGGGGACCGGGACAGGGGTCCTATGGCTACACCTTC.

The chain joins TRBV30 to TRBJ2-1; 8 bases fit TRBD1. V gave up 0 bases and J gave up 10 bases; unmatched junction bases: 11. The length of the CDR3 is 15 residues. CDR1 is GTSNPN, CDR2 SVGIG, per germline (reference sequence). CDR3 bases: TGTGCCTGGAGTGTGTACAGGGGGAGTTTAGGGGAGCAGTTCTTC. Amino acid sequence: CAWSVYRGSLGEQFF. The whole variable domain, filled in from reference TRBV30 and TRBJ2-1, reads SQTIHQWPATLVQPVGSPLSLECTVEGTSNPNLYWYRQAAGRGLQLLFYSVGIGQISSEVPQNLSASRPQDRQFILSSKKLLLSDSGFYLCAWSVYRGSLGEQFFGPGTRLTVL.

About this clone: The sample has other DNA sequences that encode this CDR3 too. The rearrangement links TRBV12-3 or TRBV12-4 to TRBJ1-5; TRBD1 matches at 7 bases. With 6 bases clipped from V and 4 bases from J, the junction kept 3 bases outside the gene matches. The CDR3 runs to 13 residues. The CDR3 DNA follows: TGTGCCAGCAGCCCGACAGGGAATCAGCCCCAGCATTTT. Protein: CASSPTGNQPQHF.

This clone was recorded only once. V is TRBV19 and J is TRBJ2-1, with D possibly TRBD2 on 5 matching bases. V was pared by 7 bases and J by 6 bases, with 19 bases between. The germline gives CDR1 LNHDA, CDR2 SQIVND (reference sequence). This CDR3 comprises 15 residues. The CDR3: CASNLGLLGRNEQFF. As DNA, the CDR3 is TGTGCCAGTAACCTAGGACTGCTGGGTCGCAATGAGCAGTTCTTC.

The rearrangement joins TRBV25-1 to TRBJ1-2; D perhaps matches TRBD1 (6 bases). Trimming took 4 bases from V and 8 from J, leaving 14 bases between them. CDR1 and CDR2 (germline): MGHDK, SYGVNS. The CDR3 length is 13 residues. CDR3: CASSAPGRGGYTF. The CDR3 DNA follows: TGTGCCAGCAGTGCCCCGGGCAGGGGCGGCTACACCTTC.

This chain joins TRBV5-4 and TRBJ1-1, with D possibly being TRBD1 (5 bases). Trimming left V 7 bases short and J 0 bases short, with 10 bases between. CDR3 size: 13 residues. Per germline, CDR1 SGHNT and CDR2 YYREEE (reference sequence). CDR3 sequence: CASRDSLNTEAFF. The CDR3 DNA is TGTGCCAGCCGAGACAGCCTGAACACTGAAGCTTTCTTT.

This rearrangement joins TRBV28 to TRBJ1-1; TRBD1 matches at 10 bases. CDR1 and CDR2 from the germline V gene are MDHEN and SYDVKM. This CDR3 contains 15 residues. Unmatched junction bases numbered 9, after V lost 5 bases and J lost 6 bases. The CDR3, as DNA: TGTGCCAGCAGTACCACCGGGACAGGGGATCCTGAAGCTTTCTTT. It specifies CASSTTGTGDPEAFF. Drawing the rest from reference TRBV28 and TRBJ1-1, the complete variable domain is DVKVTQSSRYLVKRTGEKVFLECVQDMDHENMFWYRQDPGLGLRLIYFSYDVKMKEKGDIPEGYSVSREKKERFSLILESASTNQTSMYLCASSTTGTGDPEAFFGQGTRLTVV.

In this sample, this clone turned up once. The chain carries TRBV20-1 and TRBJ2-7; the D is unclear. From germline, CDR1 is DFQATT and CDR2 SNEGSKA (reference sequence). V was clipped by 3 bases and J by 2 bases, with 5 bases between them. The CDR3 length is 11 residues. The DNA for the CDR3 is TGCAGTGCTAGCGGTACCTACGAGCAGTACTTC. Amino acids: CSASGTYEQYF.

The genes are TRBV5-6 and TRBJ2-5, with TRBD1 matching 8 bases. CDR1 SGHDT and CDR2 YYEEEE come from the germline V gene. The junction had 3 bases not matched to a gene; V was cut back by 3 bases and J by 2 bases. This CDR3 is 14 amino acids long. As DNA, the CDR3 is TGTGCCAGCAGCTCGACAGGGGCTCAAGAGACCCAGTACTTC. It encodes CASSSTGAQETQYF.

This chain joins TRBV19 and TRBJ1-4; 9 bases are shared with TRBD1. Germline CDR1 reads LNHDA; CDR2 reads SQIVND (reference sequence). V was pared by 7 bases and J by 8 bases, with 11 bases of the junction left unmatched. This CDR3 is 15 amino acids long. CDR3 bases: TGTGCCAGTACCCCCCGGGGGACAGGGAACGAAAAACTGTTTTTT. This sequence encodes CASTPRGTGNEKLFF.

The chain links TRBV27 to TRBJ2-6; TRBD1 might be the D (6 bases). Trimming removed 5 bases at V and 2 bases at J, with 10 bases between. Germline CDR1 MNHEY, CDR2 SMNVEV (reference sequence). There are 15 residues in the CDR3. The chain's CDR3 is CASSPNRAGANVLTF. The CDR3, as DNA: TGTGCCAGCAGTCCGAACAGGGCTGGGGCCAACGTCCTGACTTTC. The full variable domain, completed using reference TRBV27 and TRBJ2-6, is EAQVTQNPRYLITVTGKKLTVTCSQNMNHEYMSWYRQDPGLGLRQIYYSMNVEVTDKGDVPEGYKVSRKEKRNFPLILESPSPNQTSLYFCASSPNRAGANVLTFGAGSRLTVL.

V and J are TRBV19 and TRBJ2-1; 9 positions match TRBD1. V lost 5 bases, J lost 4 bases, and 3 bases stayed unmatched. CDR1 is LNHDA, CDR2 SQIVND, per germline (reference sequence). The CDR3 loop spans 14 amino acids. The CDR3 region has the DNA TGTGCCAGTAGTGGGGACAGGGCGTACAATGAGCAGTTCTTC. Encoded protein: CASSGDRAYNEQFF.

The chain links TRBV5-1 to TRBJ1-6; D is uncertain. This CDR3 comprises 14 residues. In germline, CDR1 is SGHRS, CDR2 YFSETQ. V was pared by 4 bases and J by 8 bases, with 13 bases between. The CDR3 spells CASSVAHGDSPLHF. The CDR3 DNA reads TGCGCCAGCAGCGTTGCACACGGTGATTCACCCCTCCACTTT.

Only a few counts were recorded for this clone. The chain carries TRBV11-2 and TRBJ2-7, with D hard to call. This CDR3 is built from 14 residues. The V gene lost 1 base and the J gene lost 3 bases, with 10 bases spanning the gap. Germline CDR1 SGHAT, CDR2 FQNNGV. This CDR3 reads CASSLGFIDYEQYF. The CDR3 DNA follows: TGTGCCAGCAGCTTAGGGTTTATCGACTACGAGCAGTACTTC.

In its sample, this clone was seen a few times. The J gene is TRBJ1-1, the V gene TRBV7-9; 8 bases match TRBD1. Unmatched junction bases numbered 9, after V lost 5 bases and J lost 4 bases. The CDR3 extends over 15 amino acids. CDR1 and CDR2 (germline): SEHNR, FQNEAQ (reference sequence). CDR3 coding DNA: TGTGCCAGCAGCACTTCGACAGGGGAGAGCACTGAAGCTTTCTTT. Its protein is CASSTSTGESTEAFF. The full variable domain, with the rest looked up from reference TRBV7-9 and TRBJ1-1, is DTGVSQNPRHKITKRGQNVTFRCDPISEHNRLYWYRQTLGQGPEFLTYFQNEAQLEKSRLLSDRFSAERPKGSFSTLEIQRTEQGDSAMYLCASSTSTGESTEAFFGQGTRLTVV.

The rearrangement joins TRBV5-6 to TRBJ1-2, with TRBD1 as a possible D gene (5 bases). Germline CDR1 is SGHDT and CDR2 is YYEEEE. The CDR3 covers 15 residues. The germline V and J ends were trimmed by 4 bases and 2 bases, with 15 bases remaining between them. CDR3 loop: CASSLLEGLNYGYTF. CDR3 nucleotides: TGTGCCAGCAGCCTCCTTGAGGGGCTCAACTATGGCTACACCTTC.

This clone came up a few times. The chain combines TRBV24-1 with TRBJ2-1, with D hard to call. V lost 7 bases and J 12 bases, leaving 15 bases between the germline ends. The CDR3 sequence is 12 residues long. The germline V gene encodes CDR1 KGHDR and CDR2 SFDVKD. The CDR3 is CATSPPAGGQFF. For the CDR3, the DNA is TGTGCCACCAGCCCGCCCGCAGGTGGGCAGTTCTTC.

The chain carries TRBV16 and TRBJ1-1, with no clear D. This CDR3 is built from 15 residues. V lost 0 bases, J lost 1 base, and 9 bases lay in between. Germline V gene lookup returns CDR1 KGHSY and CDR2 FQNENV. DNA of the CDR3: TGTGCCAGCAGCCAATCCATCCCACAGAACACTGAAGCTTTCTTT. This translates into CASSQSIPQNTEAFF.

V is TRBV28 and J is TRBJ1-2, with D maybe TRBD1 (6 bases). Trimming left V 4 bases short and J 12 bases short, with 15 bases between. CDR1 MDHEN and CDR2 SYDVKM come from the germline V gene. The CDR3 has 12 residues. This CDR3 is CASSYQGLRDTF. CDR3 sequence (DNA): TGTGCCAGCAGTTACCAGGGGCTCCGGGACACCTTC.

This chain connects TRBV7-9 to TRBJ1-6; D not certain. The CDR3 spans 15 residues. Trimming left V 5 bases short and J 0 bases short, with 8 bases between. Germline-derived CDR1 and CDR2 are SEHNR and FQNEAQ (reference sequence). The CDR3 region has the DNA TGTGCCAGCAGCAACACGAGCTCCTATAATTCACCCCTCCACTTT. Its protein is CASSNTSSYNSPLHF.

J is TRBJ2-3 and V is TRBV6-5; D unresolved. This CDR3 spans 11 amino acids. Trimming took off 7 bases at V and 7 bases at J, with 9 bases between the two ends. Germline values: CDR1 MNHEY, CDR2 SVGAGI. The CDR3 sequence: CASTIQYTQYF. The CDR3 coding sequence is TGTGCCAGCACCATTCAATATACGCAGTATTTT.

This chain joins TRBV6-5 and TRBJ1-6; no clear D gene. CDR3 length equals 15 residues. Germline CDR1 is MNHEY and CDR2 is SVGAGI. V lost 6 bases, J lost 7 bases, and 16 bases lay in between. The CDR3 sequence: CASRVLQTSNSPLHF. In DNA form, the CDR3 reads TGTGCCAGCAGAGTTTTACAGACGTCGAATTCACCCCTCCACTTT.

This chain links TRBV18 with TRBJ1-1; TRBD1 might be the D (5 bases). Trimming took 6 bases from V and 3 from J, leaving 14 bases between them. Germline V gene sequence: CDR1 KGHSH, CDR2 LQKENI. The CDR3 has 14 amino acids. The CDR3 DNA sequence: TGTGCCAGCTCCCCCGACAGTCGGTACACTGAAGCTTTCTTT. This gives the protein CASSPDSRYTEAFF.

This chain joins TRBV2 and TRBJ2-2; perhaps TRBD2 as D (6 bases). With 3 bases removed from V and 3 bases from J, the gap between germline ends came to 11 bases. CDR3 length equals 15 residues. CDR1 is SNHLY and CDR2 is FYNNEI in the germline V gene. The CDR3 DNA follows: TGTGCCAGCAGTGAGGCGGGACCGGACACCGGGGAGCTGTTTTTT. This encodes CASSEAGPDTGELFF.

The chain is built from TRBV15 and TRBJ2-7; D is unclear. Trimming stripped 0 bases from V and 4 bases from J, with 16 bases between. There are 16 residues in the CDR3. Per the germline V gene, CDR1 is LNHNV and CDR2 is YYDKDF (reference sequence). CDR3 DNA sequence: TGTGCCACCAGCAGAGATGAGGCGATCTTAGGATACGAGCAGTACTTC. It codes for CATSRDEAILGYEQYF.

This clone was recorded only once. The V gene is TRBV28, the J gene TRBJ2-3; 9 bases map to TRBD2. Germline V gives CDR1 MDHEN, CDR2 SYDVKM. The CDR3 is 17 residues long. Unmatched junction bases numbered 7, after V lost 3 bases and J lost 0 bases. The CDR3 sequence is CASSFPILAGSTDTQYF. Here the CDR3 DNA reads TGTGCCAGCAGTTTCCCGATTCTAGCGGGGAGCACAGATACGCAGTATTTT.

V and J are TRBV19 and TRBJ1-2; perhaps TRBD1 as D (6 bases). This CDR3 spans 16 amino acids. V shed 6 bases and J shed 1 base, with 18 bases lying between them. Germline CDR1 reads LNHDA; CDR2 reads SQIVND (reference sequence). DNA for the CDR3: TGTGCCAGTAGGCTCCGGGACAACCGCCTTAACTATGGCTACACCTTC. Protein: CASRLRDNRLNYGYTF.

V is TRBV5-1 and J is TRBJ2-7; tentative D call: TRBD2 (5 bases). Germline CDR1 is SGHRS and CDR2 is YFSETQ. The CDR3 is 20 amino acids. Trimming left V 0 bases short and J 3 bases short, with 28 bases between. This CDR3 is CASSLATGRPWSDGLYEQYF. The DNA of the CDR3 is TGCGCCAGCAGCTTGGCCACCGGCCGACCCTGGTCGGATGGACTCTACGAGCAGTACTTC.